What follows describes a single TCR beta chain. This specimen belongs to a study of blood T cell repertoires in COVID-19. The overall study: Whether acute or convalescent, the COVID-19 samples came from the United States, Italy and Spain.

V dropped 11 bases and J dropped 7 bases, with 23 bases sitting between them. CDR1 and CDR2 (germline): MNHEY, SMNVEV (reference sequence). The CDR3 is made up of 14 amino acids. It was during active infection that Seattle patients were enrolled and then longitudinally followed. Original handling: The authors estimated nucleated cell counts from reference gene primer amplification. Repertoires were generated with immunoSEQ multiplex PCR, while TCRdb's copy carries only in-frame clones and drops some. V, J and clone size are taken as reported in that table, and D and trimming were inferred from the DNA itself. Of hundreds of thousands of clones in the sample, approximately 87% are singletons; the top ten hold roughly 6.3%.

The sample comprised peripheral blood. The chain carries TRBV27 and TRBJ2-5; TRBD1 might be the D (8 bases). This TCR derives from a woman in her 50s with COVID-19, enrolled during active disease. The CDR3, as DNA: TGTGCCGGGAACGTACAGGGGGGGCGTGGGACCCAGTACTTC. Its translation: CAGNVQGGRGTQYF.